A single sample is the source of the 5 T cell receptor beta chains below, sequenced in a study of blood T cells in healthy people across ages. A second PCR, run for roughly 7 to 11 cycles, used a sample-barcoded 5' primer plus a J-beta primer mix. From the 5' RACE reads, TCRdb called clonotypes with MiXCR, one entry per CDR3 protein. The sample holds 600,000 to 1,000,000 distinct CDR3 sequences; just under 25% are singletons and the top ten take more than 3%. A further study also used this sample, focusing on T cells of mothers and their children.

Specimen: blood. All receptors come from a boy between 5 and 17 years old in good health.

This chain links TRBV20-1 with TRBJ2-6, with D possibly being TRBD1 (6 bases). Germline V gives CDR1 DFQATT, CDR2 SNEGSKA (reference sequence). This CDR3 has 17 amino acids. V dropped 3 bases and J dropped 0 bases, with 15 bases sitting between them. DNA of the CDR3: TGCAGTGCTAGTCCGGGACACCCTTTCTCTGGGGCCAACGTCCTGACTTTC. Translated: CSASPGHPFSGANVLTF.

The rearrangement links TRBV6-6 to TRBJ2-5; the D gene could be TRBD1 or TRBD2 (5 bases each). The DNA matches TRBJ2-7 better at its end, which makes the J call doubtful. The CDR3 runs 15 residues. Per the germline V gene, CDR1 is MNHNY and CDR2 is SVGAGI (reference sequence). CDR3 amino acids: CASSYSPGRPYEQYF. CDR3 bases: TGTGCCAGCAGTTACTCGCCAGGGAGACCCTACGAGCAGTACTTC.

The chain carries TRBV7-2 and TRBJ2-7; the match to TRBD1 covers 8 bases. The length of the CDR3 is 15 residues. Trimming took 3 bases from V and 4 from J; bases not matched to a gene: 8. Germline V gene data show CDR1 as SGHTA and CDR2 as FQGNSA. The CDR3 protein is CASSFSYRGSYEQYF. The CDR3 nucleotides read TGTGCCAGCAGCTTCTCCTACAGGGGGTCATACGAGCAGTACTTC.

The chain is built from TRBV7-9 and TRBJ2-7, with a tentative D call TRBD2 (5 bases). Trimming pared 5 bases from V and 5 bases from J, leaving 22 bases between. The CDR3 is 16 amino acids. Germline V lookup: CDR1 SEHNR, CDR2 FQNEAQ (reference sequence). In nucleotides, the CDR3 is TGTGCCAGCAGCGAACCCCCCCCAACTCTCGGGGACGAGCAGTACTTC. Translated, it gives CASSEPPPTLGDEQYF. Using reference TRBV7-9 and TRBJ2-7 for the parts outside the CDR3, the full variable domain is DTGVSQNPRHKITKRGQNVTFRCDPISEHNRLYWYRQTLGQGPEFLTYFQNEAQLEKSRLLSDRFSAERPKGSFSTLEIQRTEQGDSAMYLCASSEPPPTLGDEQYFGPGTRLTVT.

This clonotype was seen more than once but under ten times. The rearrangement links TRBV20-1 to TRBJ2-5; the D call may be TRBD1 or TRBD2 (6 bases each). The germline V gene encodes CDR1 DFQATT and CDR2 SNEGSKA (reference sequence). The CDR3 spans 16 residues. V was clipped by 5 bases and J by 5 bases, with 24 bases between them. The CDR3, as DNA: TGCAGTGCTCGGTCCGGAGGGGCAGGGGTAACGGAGACCCAGTACTTC. Translating gives CSARSGGAGVTETQYF.